One sample yielded the 19 T cell receptor beta chains listed below, sequenced in a study of T cells in Graves' hyperthyroidism and ophthalmopathy. RNA transcripts were the template for amplifying TCR beta CDR3 regions. With the HTBI primer set, the TCR CDR3 went through a first round of RT-PCR. TCRdb processed the multiplex PCR reads anew with MiXCR; each CDR3 protein has one entry. The sample consists of a few hundred thousand distinct CDR3 sequences, about half of them appearing once. What was sequenced was peripheral blood or thyroid tissue (not recorded which). These receptors came from a young woman with Graves' hyperthyroidism.

V and J are TRBV7-8 and TRBJ2-7, with 16 bases aligning to TRBD2. The CDR3 extends over 16 amino acids. The ends lost 5 bases at V and 7 bases at J; junction bases unmatched: 8. Germline CDR1 SGHVS, CDR2 FQNEAQ. The CDR3 nucleotides read TGTGCCAGCAGCATCGGGACTAGCGGGAGGGCCGGGGAGCAGTACTTC. Protein product: CASSIGTSGRAGEQYF.

In regard to this clonotype: One end of the junction fails to match germline, which may point to a read error. The chain has TRBV15 and TRBJ2-3; a weak D match, TRBD1 (6 bases). Germline V gives CDR1 LNHNV, CDR2 YYDKDF (reference sequence). The CDR3 has 16 residues. The CDR3 coding sequence is TGTGCCGCCAGCAGCCTCGGACAGATAAGCACAGATACGCAGTATTTT. Its translation: CAASSLGQISTDTQYF.

This clonotype occurred many times. This sequence joins TRBV12-3 or TRBV12-4 and TRBJ2-7; TRBD1 is a possible D gene (6 bases). V was trimmed by 4 bases and J by 0 bases, leaving 10 bases between them. This CDR3 spans 14 amino acids. The CDR3 loop is CASSWTESSYEQYF. CDR3 sequence (DNA): TGTGCCAGCAGTTGGACAGAGAGCTCCTACGAGCAGTACTTC.

A word on this clonotype: Just one base apart from a much larger clone, this may be a read error. The chain uses TRBV5-4 and TRBJ2-7; TRBD2 matches 12 bases. Per the germline V gene, CDR1 is SGHNT and CDR2 is YYREEE (reference sequence). CDR3 length equals 17 residues. CDR3 residues: CANSLGPRLAGDYEQYF. Written as DNA, the CDR3 is TGTGCCAACAGCTTGGGCCCAAGACTAGCGGGAGACTACGAGCAGTACTTC.

V usage is TRBV2 and J usage is TRBJ2-7; 9 nucleotides match TRBD1. J was trimmed by 2 bases and V by 10 bases; bases with no gene match: 12. This CDR3 comprises 15 residues. Germline V gives CDR1 SNHLY, CDR2 FYNNEI. CDR3 residues: CATHRPGQGPYEQYF. CDR3 in DNA: TGTGCCACGCATCGGCCGGGACAGGGCCCCTACGAGCAGTACTTC.

This clonotype appeared a few times. The CDR3 loop reads CASSERTSNEQFF. The CDR3 DNA is TGTGCCAGCAGTGAGAGGACTAGCAATGAGCAGTTCTTC. The J gene is TRBJ2-1, the V gene TRBV6-4, with 7 bases that match TRBD2. The CDR3 loop spans 13 amino acids. Germline trimming cut 3 bases from V and 6 bases from J; bases unmatched to any gene: 2. The germline gives CDR1 MRHNA, CDR2 SNTAGT.

Regarding this clonotype: A clone one base away is much larger, so this may be a read error. The chain combines TRBV5-1 with TRBJ2-1; D call uncertain. Germline values: CDR1 SGHRS, CDR2 YFSETQ. With 0 bases removed from V and 8 bases from J, the gap between germline ends came to 15 bases. This CDR3 region has 15 residues. As DNA, the CDR3 is TGCGCCAGCAGCTTGGTAGTTTCCAATGGCGATGAGCAGTTCTTC. Its protein is CASSLVVSNGDEQFF.

This chain connects TRBV6-1 to TRBJ1-1; TRBD1 aligns across 7 bases. The CDR3 loop spans 14 amino acids. CDR1 is MNHNS and CDR2 is SASEGT in the germline V gene. After removal of 6 bases from V and 4 bases from J, the junction contained 8 bases not matched to a gene. The CDR3 nucleotides are TGTGCCAGCAGAGATGACAGGGACACCACTGAAGCTTTCTTT. Translated: CASRDDRDTTEAFF.

This clonotype was seen many times. In nucleotides, the CDR3 is TGTGCCAGCAGCCAGGCCTCTAGCGGTTACTACGAGCAGTACTTC. Translating gives CASSQASSGYYEQYF. V gene TRBV7-3 combines with J gene TRBJ2-7; 7 nucleotides agree with TRBD2. The CDR3 covers 15 residues. V shed 5 bases, J shed 3 bases, and the junction held 10 bases outside the gene matches. Germline V CDR1 and CDR2: SGHTA, FQGTGA.

This clonotype was seen repeatedly, ten times or more. A much more abundant neighbour one base away suggests this may be a read error. This rearrangement joins TRBV20-1 to TRBJ2-5; TRBD2 might be the D (5 bases). Trimming took 3 bases from V and 7 from J, leaving 9 bases between them. The CDR3 is 11 amino acids. CDR1 DFQATT and CDR2 SNEGSKA come from the germline V gene (reference sequence). The DNA for the CDR3 is TGCAGTGCTAGCCATGGAGGGACCCAGTACTTC. It yields the protein CSASHGGTQYF.

The rearrangement links TRBV25-1 to TRBJ1-2; D is perhaps TRBD1 (5 bases). The CDR3 runs 15 residues. Germline assignment: CDR1 MGHDK and CDR2 SYGVNS. V shed 0 bases and J shed 4 bases, with 12 bases lying between them. In DNA form, the CDR3 reads TGTGCCAGCAGTGAATATATCGGGGGGAGCTATGGCTACACCTTC. Protein sequence: CASSEYIGGSYGYTF.

This clonotype was recorded a few times. The rearrangement uses TRBV19 and TRBJ1-5, with 12 bases identical to TRBD2. The DNA end favors TRBJ2-3, so the J call may be wrong. The CDR3 contains 16 residues. Germline assignment: CDR1 LNHDA and CDR2 SQIVND (reference sequence). CDR3 bases: TGTGCCAGTAGTATAGCGCTAGCGGGAGGGGGAGATACGCAGTATTTT. Residues: CASSIALAGGGDTQYF.

The chain couples TRBV4-1 to TRBJ2-7; D is possibly TRBD2 (6 bases). Trimming shortened V by 0 bases and J by 6 bases, and 18 bases separated the two germline ends. Germline CDR1 and CDR2: MGHRA and YSYEKL. This CDR3 spans 16 amino acids. The CDR3 DNA is TGCGCCAGCAGCCAAGATCAGGCCGGGAGTCTGGTCGAGCAGTACTTC. Amino acid sequence: CASSQDQAGSLVEQYF.

The V and J genes are TRBV7-9 and TRBJ2-3; the match to TRBD1 covers 10 bases. The CDR3 covers 14 residues. From germline, CDR1 is SEHNR and CDR2 FQNEAQ (reference sequence). V lost 5 bases, J lost 3 bases, and 2 bases stayed unmatched. CDR3 loop: CASSDRGRTDTQYF. The CDR3 DNA reads as TGTGCCAGCAGCGACAGGGGGCGTACAGATACGCAGTATTTT.

This clonotype was seen more than once but under ten times. The V and J genes are TRBV27 and TRBJ2-2; no reliable D call. The CDR3 consists of 16 residues. Germline V CDR1 and CDR2: MNHEY, SMNVEV (reference sequence). The V end was cut by 3 bases, the J end by 4 bases, with 15 bases between. In DNA form, the CDR3 reads TGTGCCAGCAGTTTTGGGCTACGCCTCGCCACCGGGGAGCTGTTTTTT. Its protein is CASSFGLRLATGELFF.

J is TRBJ1-2 and V is TRBV29-1; D remains ambiguous. Deletions cut 3 bases from V and 10 bases from J, with 12 bases between. CDR3 length: 11 residues. Germline lookup yields CDR1 SQVTM and CDR2 ANQGSEA. CDR3 bases: TGCAGCGTTGAGAGCGAAAAGACCTACACCTTC. Translation gives CSVESEKTYTF.

This clonotype was found many times. The chain recombines TRBV4-1 with TRBJ1-1; 10 bases align to TRBD1. Losses at the gene ends were 3 bases for V and 4 bases for J; bases not matched to a gene: 5. This CDR3 comprises 15 residues. Germline V gene lookup returns CDR1 MGHRA and CDR2 YSYEKL. CDR3 in DNA: TGCGCCAGCAGCCAGACAGGGGGCGTTGGCACTGAAGCTTTCTTT. As protein: CASSQTGGVGTEAFF.

The J gene is TRBJ1-3, the V gene TRBV20-1; 10 positions match TRBD1. The CDR3 spans 15 residues. Germline values: CDR1 DFQATT, CDR2 SNEGSKA (reference sequence). V shed 1 base, J shed 2 bases, and the junction held 2 bases outside the gene matches. The CDR3 reads CSARGTGGTGNTIYF. CDR3 nucleotide sequence: TGCAGTGCTAGAGGGACAGGGGGGACTGGAAACACCATATATTTT.

This rearrangement joins TRBV4-1 to TRBJ1-1; 8 bases are a match to TRBD1. From germline, CDR1 is MGHRA and CDR2 YSYEKL. CDR3 size: 15 residues. V lost 4 bases, J lost 1 base, and 5 bases stayed unmatched. The CDR3 region has the DNA TGCGCCAGCAGCCCCGGGCAGGGGGCGAACACTGAAGCTTTCTTT. Residues: CASSPGQGANTEAFF.